The 27 T cell receptor beta chains presented below share a single source sample, sequenced in a study of blood T cell repertoires in COVID-19. Libraries were prepared by immunoSEQ multiplex PCR; TCRdb keeps only in-frame clonotypes and omits some of them. Altogether around 70,000 clones are present, 80% being singletons, with the ten largest covering roughly 18%. The sample consisted of peripheral blood. These receptors were taken from a man between 70 and 80 years old who had recovered from COVID-19.

This clone has more than one count but fewer than ten. The genes are TRBV5-4 and TRBJ2-7; 7 nucleotides agree with TRBD1. This CDR3 comprises 13 residues. Germline CDR1 SGHNT, CDR2 YYREEE (reference sequence). Germline trimming cut 4 bases from V and 2 bases from J; bases unmatched to any gene: 3. CDR3: CASSPQGAYEQYF. In DNA, the CDR3 is TGTGCCAGCAGCCCCCAGGGGGCCTACGAGCAGTACTTC. Filled out from reference TRBV5-4 and TRBJ2-7, the complete variable domain reads ETGVTQSPTHLIKTRGQQVTLRCSSQSGHNTVSWYQQALGQGPQFIFQYYREEENGRGNFPPRFSGLQFPNYSSELNVNALELDDSALYLCASSPQGAYEQYFGPGTRLTVT.

The chain carries TRBV3-1 (or the pseudogene TRBV3-2) and TRBJ2-5, with D possibly being TRBD2 (5 bases). The CDR3 totals 13 residues. Between the trimmed V and J ends, which lost 0 bases and 7 bases, there was a span of 9 bases. Germline values: CDR1 LGHDT, CDR2 YNNKEL (reference sequence). The CDR3 DNA reads TGTGCCAGCAGCCAAGAAGAGGCGGGGACCCAGTACTTC. As protein: CASSQEEAGTQYF.

This clone was detected only once. The chain couples TRBV6-5 to TRBJ2-6; D might be TRBD1 (5 bases). V was trimmed by 4 bases and J by 2 bases, leaving 9 bases between them. The CDR3 is 15 residues long. Germline CDR1 is MNHEY and CDR2 is SVGAGI. CDR3 nucleotide sequence: TGTGCCAGCAGTTTATCAGGGCCTGGGGCCAACGTCCTGACTTTC. Protein: CASSLSGPGANVLTF.

V is TRBV29-1 and J is TRBJ2-5, with 9 bases aligning to TRBD1. The J segment lost 5 bases and the V segment lost 4 bases, leaving 5 bases of the junction unmatched. Per germline, CDR1 SQVTM and CDR2 ANQGSEA. The CDR3 is 13 amino acids. The CDR3 region has the DNA TGCAGCGTTGCACAGGGGGCAATCGAGACCCAGTACTTC. The encoded protein is CSVAQGAIETQYF.

The chain couples TRBV19 to TRBJ2-5; 7 nucleotides align to TRBD1. Per the germline V gene, CDR1 is LNHDA and CDR2 is SQIVND (reference sequence). Trimming removed 5 bases from V and 3 bases from J; junction bases left unmatched: 6. CDR3 length: 14 amino acids. Here the CDR3 DNA reads TGTGCCAGTAGTTCCTGGACAGGAGAAGAGACCCAGTACTTC. This sequence encodes CASSSWTGEETQYF.

The chain carries TRBV2 and TRBJ2-7; possible D gene TRBD2, 6 bases. The CDR3 is made up of 13 amino acids. V lost 2 bases, J lost 6 bases, and 11 bases lay in between. Germline V gives CDR1 SNHLY, CDR2 FYNNEI. CDR3 coding DNA: TGTGCCAGCAGTGAAAGCCTGGGACTCGAGCAGTACTTC. Its translation is CASSESLGLEQYF.

The J gene is TRBJ2-3, the V gene TRBV4-3, with 7 bases matching TRBD2. The CDR3 is made up of 17 amino acids. After removal of 0 bases from V and 3 bases from J, the junction contained 9 bases not matched to a gene. From germline, CDR1 is LGHNA and CDR2 YSLEER. CDR3 coding DNA: TGCGCCAGCAGCCAAGATCCAGCGGGGAGGATTACAGATACGCAGTATTTT. Amino acid sequence: CASSQDPAGRITDTQYF.

Judged by abundance, this clone is medium-sized (0.01 to 0.1%). Other DNA sequences within the sample encode an identical CDR3. The chain combines TRBV18 with TRBJ1-1; 9 bases are a match to TRBD1. The CDR3 runs to 13 residues. After removal of 3 bases from V and 8 bases from J, the junction contained 4 bases not matched to a gene. The V gene's germline CDR1 is KGHSH and CDR2 LQKENI. In DNA form, the CDR3 reads TGTGCCAGCTCACCGGGACAGGGTGCAGAAGCTTTCTTT. It specifies CASSPGQGAEAFF.

The V and J genes are TRBV5-6 and TRBJ1-6; D ambiguous. Germline CDR1 SGHDT, CDR2 YYEEEE. Trimming took off 4 bases at V and 7 bases at J, with 21 bases between the two ends. CDR3 length: 17 residues. The CDR3 DNA is TGTGCCAGCAGCCGTCGGACTGACCTATTCTCCAATTCACCCCTCCACTTT. This gives the protein CASSRRTDLFSNSPLHF.

For the CDR3, the DNA is TGTGCCAGCGCCGTAGTTGCGGGTTACACCGGGGAGCTGTTTTTT. Translation: CASAVVAGYTGELFF. The rearrangement uses TRBV19 and TRBJ2-2, with a possible D match to TRBD2 (5 bases). This CDR3 has 15 residues. Trimming removed 9 bases at V and 3 bases at J, with 17 bases between. Germline V gives CDR1 LNHDA, CDR2 SQIVND (reference sequence). Full variable domain (outside the CDR3, taken from reference TRBV19 and TRBJ2-2): DGGITQSPKYLFRKEGQNVTLSCEQNLNHDAMYWYRQDPGQGLRLIYYSQIVNDFQKGDIAEGYSVSREKKESFPLTVTSAQKNPTAFYLCASAVVAGYTGELFFGEGSRLTVL.

The count of this clone is one. The chain recombines TRBV29-1 with TRBJ2-7, with 10 bases that match TRBD1. Trimming at V came to 3 bases and at J to 0 bases, leaving 5 bases not matched to a gene. The CDR3 loop spans 15 amino acids. The germline V gene encodes CDR1 SQVTM and CDR2 ANQGSEA. This CDR3 reads CSVEEGDRGSYEQYF. In DNA, the CDR3 is TGCAGCGTTGAGGAGGGGGACAGGGGCTCCTACGAGCAGTACTTC.

This sequence joins TRBV3-1 (or the pseudogene TRBV3-2) and TRBJ1-5; 9 bases match TRBD1. The junction had 2 bases not matched to a gene; V was cut back by 1 base and J by 7 bases. CDR1 LGHDT and CDR2 YNNKEL come from the germline V gene (reference sequence). This CDR3 comprises 14 residues. The CDR3 here is CASSQGDRAQPQHF. The CDR3 DNA reads as TGTGCCAGCAGCCAAGGGGACAGGGCCCAGCCCCAGCATTTT.

J is TRBJ2-7 and V is TRBV5-5; D not resolved. Per the germline V gene, CDR1 is SGHKS and CDR2 is YYEKEE (reference sequence). The CDR3 is 14 residues long. The V and J ends lost 2 bases and 0 bases respectively, with 9 bases between them. CDR3 amino acids: CASSFEIISYEQYF. The CDR3, as DNA: TGTGCCAGCAGCTTTGAGATTATCTCCTACGAGCAGTACTTC.

V and J are TRBV29-1 and TRBJ1-2; D not resolved. There are 13 residues in the CDR3. The germline V gene has CDR1 SQVTM and CDR2 ANQGSEA. Between the trimmed V and J ends, which lost 3 bases and 2 bases, there was a span of 10 bases. CDR3 DNA: TGCAGCGTTGATAGGCGGTCAAACTATGGCTACACCTTC. Protein sequence: CSVDRRSNYGYTF.

The genes are TRBV28 and TRBJ1-3; perhaps TRBD1 as D (5 bases). CDR3 length equals 15 residues. Germline values: CDR1 MDHEN, CDR2 SYDVKM. V was trimmed by 10 bases and J by 0 bases, leaving 16 bases between them. In DNA, the CDR3 is TGTGCCACCGGGCGGGACCTCGGCTCTGGAAACACCATATATTTT. Its protein product is CATGRDLGSGNTIYF. Full variable domain (rest looked up from reference TRBV28 and TRBJ1-3): DVKVTQSSRYLVKRTGEKVFLECVQDMDHENMFWYRQDPGLGLRLIYFSYDVKMKEKGDIPEGYSVSREKKERFSLILESASTNQTSMYLCATGRDLGSGNTIYFGEGSWLTVV.

The chain uses TRBV18 and TRBJ2-7, with a tentative D call TRBD1 (5 bases). The CDR3 sequence is 14 residues long. Trimming cost V 0 bases and J 4 bases, with 10 bases left between them. Looked up from germline, CDR1 is KGHSH and CDR2 is LQKENI. The CDR3 region has the DNA TGTGCCAGCTCACCACCGATACGGACATACGAGCAGTACTTC. This gives the protein CASSPPIRTYEQYF.

V and J are TRBV7-2 and TRBJ2-5, with D possibly being TRBD2 (6 bases). CDR1 and CDR2 (germline): SGHTA, FQGNSA. This CDR3 comprises 13 residues. Between the trimmed V and J ends, which lost 4 bases and 2 bases, there was a span of 8 bases. The CDR3 is CASSSGLQETQYF. The CDR3 DNA follows: TGTGCCAGCAGCTCGGGACTTCAAGAGACCCAGTACTTC.

The chain links TRBV12-2 to TRBJ1-1; TRBD1 is the table's D call, not checked against the DNA. TRBV12-2 is a pseudogene locus. The CDR3 extends over 14 amino acids. CDR3 DNA: TGTGCAAGTCGCTTAGAACAACCGAACACTGAAGCTTTCTTT. Protein product: CASRLEQPNTEAFF.

The chain employs TRBV5-4 and TRBJ2-7; no definite D call. Trimming removed 0 bases at V and 5 bases at J, with 6 bases between. The CDR3 runs to 12 residues. The germline CDR1 and CDR2 sequences are SGHNT and YYREEE (reference sequence). The CDR3 region is CASSLDNHEQYF. The CDR3, as DNA: TGTGCCAGCAGCTTGGACAACCACGAGCAGTACTTC.

The chain couples TRBV3-1 (or the pseudogene TRBV3-2) to TRBJ2-3, with D possibly matching TRBD2 (6 bases). V was trimmed by 4 bases and J by 0 bases, leaving 14 bases between them. The CDR3 length is 16 residues. Germline V gene sequence: CDR1 LGHDT, CDR2 YNNKEL (reference sequence). The CDR3 loop is CASSPIHGSSTDTQYF. For the CDR3, the DNA is TGTGCCAGCAGCCCGATTCACGGGAGTAGCACAGATACGCAGTATTTT.

The rearrangement joins TRBV10-2 to TRBJ1-1, with TRBD1 as a possible D gene (5 bases). The CDR3 has 11 residues. The germline V gene has CDR1 WSHSY and CDR2 SAAADI. V was shortened by 3 bases and J by 11 bases, with 10 bases between the two germline ends. The CDR3 protein is CASSDRDVAFF. DNA of the CDR3: TGCGCCAGCAGTGACAGGGATGTCGCTTTCTTT.

The rearrangement links TRBV7-9 to TRBJ1-1; D is unclear. Trimming shortened V by 1 base and J by 4 bases, and 13 bases separated the two germline ends. The germline CDR1 and CDR2 sequences are SEHNR and FQNEAQ (reference sequence). This CDR3 is built from 15 residues. The CDR3 DNA reads as TGTGCCAGCAGCTTAGGGGCATACTTCGGCACTGAAGCTTTCTTT. Its protein is CASSLGAYFGTEAFF.

The CDR3 region has the DNA TGTGCCAGCAGCCAAGTAACCGGGACAGGTTTGTTCTTC. As protein: CASSQVTGTGLFF. V gene TRBV14 combines with J gene TRBJ2-1, with 8 bases matching TRBD1. The CDR3 length is 13 residues. Germline lookup yields CDR1 SGHDN and CDR2 FVKESK. Trimming cost V 1 base and J 15 bases; bases outside gene matches: 8.

This clone was found a few times. This sequence joins TRBV19 and TRBJ2-7; perhaps TRBD1 as D (6 bases). Per the germline V gene, CDR1 is LNHDA and CDR2 is SQIVND (reference sequence). The CDR3 consists of 20 residues. Trimming shortened V by 8 bases and J by 3 bases, and 35 bases separated the two germline ends. DNA for the CDR3: TGTGCCAGTTCCCAGACGCCGCTACAGGGTTATTTCGGGTACGACTACGAGCAGTACTTC. Protein: CASSQTPLQGYFGYDYEQYF. The entire variable domain, with the rest obtained from reference TRBV19 and TRBJ2-7, is as follows: DGGITQSPKYLFRKEGQNVTLSCEQNLNHDAMYWYRQDPGQGLRLIYYSQIVNDFQKGDIAEGYSVSREKKESFPLTVTSAQKNPTAFYLCASSQTPLQGYFGYDYEQYFGPGTRLTVT.

The J gene is TRBJ2-7, the V gene TRBV28, with 9 bases identical to TRBD1. The CDR3 has 15 residues. Losses at the gene ends were 5 bases for V and 1 base for J; bases not matched to a gene: 6. Germline V gene lookup returns CDR1 MDHEN and CDR2 SYDVKM. CDR3 loop: CASSPTGGGSYEQYF. CDR3 bases: TGTGCCAGCAGTCCAACAGGGGGCGGTTCCTACGAGCAGTACTTC.

The V and J genes are TRBV5-1 and TRBJ1-1; 7 bases map to TRBD1. Germline CDR1 is SGHRS and CDR2 is YFSETQ. J lost 3 bases, V lost 3 bases, and 5 bases had no gene match. The CDR3 loop spans 14 amino acids. The CDR3 nucleotides are TGCGCCAGCAGCTCCTGGCAGGGGGACACTGAAGCTTTCTTT. As protein: CASSSWQGDTEAFF.

V usage is TRBV28 and J usage is TRBJ2-2; 12 bases line up with TRBD2. V lost 5 bases to trimming and J lost 7 bases; unmatched junction nucleotides: 11. CDR3 length: 17 amino acids. From germline, CDR1 is MDHEN and CDR2 SYDVKM. CDR3 loop: CASSPLSSGRVHGELFF. The CDR3 nucleotides are TGTGCCAGCAGTCCCCTTTCTAGCGGGAGGGTCCACGGGGAGCTGTTTTTT.